The T cell receptor (beta chain) described here comes from a study of T cell changes during pregnancy in multiple sclerosis. Only one count was recorded for this clone. The V and J ends lost 5 bases and 5 bases, in that order; junction bases with no gene match: 7. The CDR3 spans 16 residues. The germline V gene encodes CDR1 LGHNA and CDR2 YNFKEQ. Generated by immunoSEQ multiplex PCR, the TCRdb table keeps only in-frame clones and is missing some. The sample has some 38,000 clones; about 93% are singletons. The sequenced sample was CD4+ T cells from peripheral blood mononuclear cells, obtained after pregnancy. The TCR was taken from a female donor in good health, enrolled as a control in a pregnancy study. This chain uses TRBV4-2 with TRBJ2-1, with 12 bases matching TRBD1. The CDR3 is CASSGAGQGADNEQFF. In DNA form, the CDR3 reads TGTGCCAGCAGCGGGGCGGGACAGGGGGCGGACAATGAGCAGTTCTTC.